The T cell receptor beta chain under discussion was sequenced for a study of blood T cell repertoires in COVID-19. Background on the study: Material from acute and convalescent COVID-19 was sourced from the United States, Italy and Spain.

Measured with immunoSEQ multiplex PCR; TCRdb has only the in-frame clones, and not every one. This table holds some 150,000 clones, around 86% found once. The age range of participants was about 18 to 100 years, with residence in about two dozen US areas. Germline CDR1 reads MDHEN; CDR2 reads SYDVKM. This CDR3 is 13 amino acids long. J gave up 6 bases and V 5 bases, and 4 bases lay outside the gene matches. The V call is TRBV28, the J call TRBJ1-2; 9 nucleotides match TRBD1. The receptor was isolated from a man aged 45-65 years who had recovered from COVID-19. Sequencing was done on a sample of PBMCs or T cells enriched from blood (not recorded which). DNA of the CDR3: TGTGCCAGCAGTCCGGGACAGGGACATGGCTACACCTTC. The encoded protein is CASSPGQGHGYTF.